Listed here are 16 T cell receptor beta chains from one sample, sequenced in a study of OX40 agonist ivuxolimab in advanced cancers. Assay used: immunoSEQ multiplex PCR; TCRdb lists only in-frame clones, some missing. Of about 46,000 clones in the sample, approximately 86% were seen once. The sample consisted of CD4+ or CD8+ T cells sorted from blood, taken in a trial of the OX40 agonist ivuxolimab. These receptors all stem from an adult with an advanced solid tumor such as melanoma, head and neck, liver or kidney cancer.

The chain is built from TRBV6-5 and TRBJ1-2; TRBD1 is a possible D gene (5 bases). CDR1 and CDR2 (germline): MNHEY, SVGAGI. The CDR3 has 13 amino acids. V was cut by 5 bases and J by 5 bases, with 12 bases left in between. The CDR3 DNA follows: TGTGCCAGCAGTACGACAGTTAGTTATGGCTACACCTTC. This encodes CASSTTVSYGYTF.

The chain recombines TRBV28 with TRBJ1-2; D is possibly TRBD1 (5 bases). The CDR3 runs 14 residues. Germline assignment: CDR1 MDHEN and CDR2 SYDVKM. The V end lost 4 bases, the J end lost 8 bases, and 17 bases lay between the germline ends. The CDR3 loop is CASSSETVPSGYTF. The CDR3 nucleotides read TGTGCCAGCAGTTCAGAGACAGTCCCCTCGGGCTACACCTTC.

This clone was detected only once. This chain connects TRBV10-3 to TRBJ2-1; D not resolved. V was pared by 6 bases and J by 3 bases, with 12 bases between. The CDR3 runs to 14 residues. Germline lookup yields CDR1 ENHRY and CDR2 SYGVKD. CDR3: CAIRYSAVYNEQFF. CDR3 DNA: TGTGCCATCAGGTATAGTGCTGTCTACAATGAGCAGTTCTTC.

This chain connects TRBV18 to TRBJ2-5, with TRBD1 identical over 7 bases. The CDR3 is 15 residues long. V lost 5 bases to trimming and J lost 2 bases; unmatched junction nucleotides: 8. From germline, CDR1 is KGHSH and CDR2 LQKENI. CDR3 protein: CASSVWTGQQETQYF. In DNA form, the CDR3 reads TGTGCCAGCTCAGTGTGGACAGGTCAACAAGAGACCCAGTACTTC.

The chain joins TRBV2 to TRBJ2-3, with D maybe TRBD1 (5 bases). V lost 8 bases and J 4 bases, leaving 19 bases between the germline ends. The CDR3 is 15 residues long. Germline V gene sequence: CDR1 SNHLY, CDR2 FYNNEI. CDR3 loop: CASGPQGVGADTQYF. As DNA, the CDR3 is TGTGCCAGCGGGCCGCAGGGCGTGGGCGCAGATACGCAGTATTTT.

The genes are TRBV5-1 and TRBJ2-1; a possible D gene is TRBD1 (6 bases). The CDR3 loop spans 16 amino acids. CDR1 is SGHRS, CDR2 YFSETQ, per germline. The ends were cut back, 2 bases at V and 4 bases at J, with 16 bases in the middle. Here the CDR3 DNA reads TGCGCCAGCAGCTTAAGTGGACCGACAGGATACAATGAGCAGTTCTTC. Its protein product is CASSLSGPTGYNEQFF.

The V and J genes are TRBV7-8 and TRBJ2-6, with D perhaps TRBD1 (6 bases). This CDR3 spans 15 amino acids. The V gene lost 5 bases and the J gene lost 0 bases, with 8 bases spanning the gap. From germline, CDR1 is SGHVS and CDR2 FQNEAQ. CDR3 DNA: TGTGCCAGCAGCCCAGGGGCCTCTGGGGCCAACGTCCTGACTTTC. As protein: CASSPGASGANVLTF.

V usage is TRBV7-3 and J usage is TRBJ1-2, with 7 bases aligning to TRBD1. V lost 2 bases, J lost 4 bases, and 10 bases stayed unmatched. CDR1 SGHTA and CDR2 FQGTGA come from the germline V gene. CDR3 length equals 16 residues. CDR3 loop: CASSLGPPGQLYGYTF. CDR3 in DNA: TGTGCCAGCAGCTTAGGTCCCCCGGGACAGCTCTATGGCTACACCTTC.

The J gene is TRBJ1-6, the V gene TRBV27; D not resolved. Germline CDR1 is MNHEY and CDR2 is SMNVEV (reference sequence). The CDR3 covers 15 residues. Trimming cost V 6 bases and J 10 bases, with 19 bases left between them. The CDR3 sequence: CASRSLQYSGSPLHF. In DNA form, the CDR3 reads TGTGCCAGCAGATCCCTCCAGTACAGCGGCTCACCCCTCCACTTT.

This chain connects TRBV18 to TRBJ2-1; 10 nucleotides line up with TRBD1. Per germline, CDR1 KGHSH and CDR2 LQKENI. This CDR3 has 15 residues. The junction had 3 bases not matched to a gene; V was cut back by 5 bases and J by 2 bases. In DNA form, the CDR3 reads TGTGCCAGCTCAGCCGGGACAGGGGCCTACAATGAGCAGTTCTTC. Amino acid sequence: CASSAGTGAYNEQFF.

This chain links TRBV14 with TRBJ2-3; no clear D gene. CDR1 and CDR2 from the germline V gene are SGHDN and FVKESK. The CDR3 is 16 residues long. Trimming took off 1 base at V and 3 bases at J, with 14 bases between the two ends. CDR3 in amino acids: CASSQGPDLSTDTQYF. Here the CDR3 DNA reads TGTGCCAGCAGCCAAGGACCCGACCTGAGTACAGATACGCAGTATTTT.

The chain couples TRBV7-3 to TRBJ2-2; 10 nucleotides align to TRBD1. The CDR3 runs 17 residues. J lost 3 bases, V lost 3 bases, and 7 bases had no gene match. Germline CDR1 and CDR2: SGHTA and FQGTGA. CDR3 protein: CASSFLPGTGDTGELFF. CDR3 DNA sequence: TGTGCCAGCAGCTTCTTACCGGGGACAGGGGACACCGGGGAGCTGTTTTTT.

This clone was recorded once. J is TRBJ2-5 and V is TRBV5-1; 7 positions match TRBD1. The CDR3 runs 16 residues. V trimming: 2 bases; J trimming: 1 base; junction bases outside the gene matches: 8. Germline CDR1 SGHRS, CDR2 YFSETQ. CDR3 nucleotides: TGCGCCAGCAGCTTCGATCTAAGACAGGGCCAAGAGACCCAGTACTTC. It is translated as CASSFDLRQGQETQYF.

V usage is TRBV5-6 and J usage is TRBJ2-1, with no clear D. Germline V gives CDR1 SGHDT, CDR2 YYEEEE. CDR3 length: 11 amino acids. Trimming stripped 4 bases from V and 4 bases from J, with 3 bases between. The CDR3 protein is CASSLYNEQFF. The DNA for the CDR3 is TGTGCCAGCAGCCTTTACAATGAGCAGTTCTTC.

The chain combines TRBV7-9 with TRBJ1-1, with D perhaps TRBD1 (6 bases). V shed 5 bases and J shed 1 base, with 20 bases lying between them. The CDR3 length is 17 residues. Germline V gene lookup returns CDR1 SEHNR and CDR2 FQNEAQ (reference sequence). As DNA, the CDR3 is TGTGCCAGCAGCCGCTGGAGGGGGGGTATGTCGAACACTGAAGCTTTCTTT. Its translation is CASSRWRGGMSNTEAFF.

The rearrangement links TRBV7-2 to TRBJ2-7, with a possible D match to TRBD1 (5 bases). V was clipped by 1 base and J by 0 bases, with 7 bases between them. The germline gives CDR1 SGHTA, CDR2 FQGNSA. The CDR3 sequence is 14 residues long. CDR3 nucleotides: TGTGCCAGCAGCTTAGGGACACTCTCCTACGAGCAGTACTTC. Protein sequence: CASSLGTLSYEQYF.